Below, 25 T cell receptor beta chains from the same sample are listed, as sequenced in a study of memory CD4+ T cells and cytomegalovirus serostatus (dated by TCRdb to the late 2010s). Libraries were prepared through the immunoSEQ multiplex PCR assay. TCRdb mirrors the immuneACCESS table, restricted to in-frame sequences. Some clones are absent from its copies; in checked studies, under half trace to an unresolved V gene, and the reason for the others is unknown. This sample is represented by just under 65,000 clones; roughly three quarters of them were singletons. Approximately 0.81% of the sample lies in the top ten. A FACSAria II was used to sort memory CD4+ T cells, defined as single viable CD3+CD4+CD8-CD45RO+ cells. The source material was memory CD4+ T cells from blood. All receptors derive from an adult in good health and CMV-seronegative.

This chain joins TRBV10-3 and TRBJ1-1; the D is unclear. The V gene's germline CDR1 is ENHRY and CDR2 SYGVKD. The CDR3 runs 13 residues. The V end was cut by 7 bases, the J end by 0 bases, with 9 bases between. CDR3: CAIKPTLNTEAFF. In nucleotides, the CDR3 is TGTGCCATCAAACCGACACTGAACACTGAAGCTTTCTTT.

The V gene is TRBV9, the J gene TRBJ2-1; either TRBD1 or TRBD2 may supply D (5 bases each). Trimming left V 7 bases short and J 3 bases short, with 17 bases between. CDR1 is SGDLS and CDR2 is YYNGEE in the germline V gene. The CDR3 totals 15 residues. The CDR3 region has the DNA TGTGCCAGCGGCGAAGGGACCGGCGGCTACAATGAGCAGTTCTTC. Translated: CASGEGTGGYNEQFF.

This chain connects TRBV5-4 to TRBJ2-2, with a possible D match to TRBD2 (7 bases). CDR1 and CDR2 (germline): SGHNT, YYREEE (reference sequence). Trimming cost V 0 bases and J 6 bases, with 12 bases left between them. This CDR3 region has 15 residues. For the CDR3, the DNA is TGTGCCAGCAGCTTGGGGGGGGGCGCTGCCGGGGAGCTGTTTTTT. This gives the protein CASSLGGGAAGELFF.

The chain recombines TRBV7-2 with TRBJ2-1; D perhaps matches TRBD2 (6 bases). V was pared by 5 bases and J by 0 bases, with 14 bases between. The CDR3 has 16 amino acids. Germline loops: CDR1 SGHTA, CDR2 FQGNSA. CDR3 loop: CASSVKGGTSYNEQFF. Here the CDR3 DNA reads TGTGCCAGCAGCGTAAAGGGCGGGACCTCCTACAATGAGCAGTTCTTC.

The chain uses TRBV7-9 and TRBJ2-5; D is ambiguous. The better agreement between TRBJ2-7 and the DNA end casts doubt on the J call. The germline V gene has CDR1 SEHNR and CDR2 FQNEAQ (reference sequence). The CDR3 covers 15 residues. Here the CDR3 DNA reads TGTGCCAGCAGCTTAGTTCCCCTAACGCCCTACGAGCAGTACTTC. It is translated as CASSLVPLTPYEQYF.

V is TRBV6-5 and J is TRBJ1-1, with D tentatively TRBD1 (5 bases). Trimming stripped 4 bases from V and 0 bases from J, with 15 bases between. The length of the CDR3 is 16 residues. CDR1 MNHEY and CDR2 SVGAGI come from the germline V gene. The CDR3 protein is CASSSSGTGMNTEAFF. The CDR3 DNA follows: TGTGCCAGCAGTTCCTCCGGGACGGGGATGAACACTGAAGCTTTCTTT.

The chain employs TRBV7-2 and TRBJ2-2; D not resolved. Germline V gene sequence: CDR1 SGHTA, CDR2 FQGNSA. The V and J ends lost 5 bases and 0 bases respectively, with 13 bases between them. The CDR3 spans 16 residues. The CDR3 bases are TGTGCCAGCAGCAGTTCCCGGGCCACGAACACCGGGGAGCTGTTTTTT. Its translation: CASSSSRATNTGELFF.

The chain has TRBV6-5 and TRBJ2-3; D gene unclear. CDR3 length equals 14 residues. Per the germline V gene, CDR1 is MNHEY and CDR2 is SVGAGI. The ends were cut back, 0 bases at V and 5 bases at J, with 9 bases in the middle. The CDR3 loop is CASSYSLDLDTQYF. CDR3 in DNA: TGTGCCAGCAGTTACTCCCTAGACTTAGATACGCAGTATTTT.

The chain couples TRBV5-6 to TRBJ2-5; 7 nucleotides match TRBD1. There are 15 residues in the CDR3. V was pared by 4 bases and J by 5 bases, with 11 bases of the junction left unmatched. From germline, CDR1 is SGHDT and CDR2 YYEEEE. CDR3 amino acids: CASSHQTGNVETQYF. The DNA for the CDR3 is TGTGCCAGCAGCCACCAGACAGGGAATGTGGAGACCCAGTACTTC. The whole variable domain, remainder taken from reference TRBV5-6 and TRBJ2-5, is DAGVTQSPTHLIKTRGQQVTLRCSPKSGHDTVSWYQQALGQGPQFIFQYYEEEERQRGNFPDRFSGHQFPNYSSELNVNALLLGDSALYLCASSHQTGNVETQYFGPGTRLLVL.

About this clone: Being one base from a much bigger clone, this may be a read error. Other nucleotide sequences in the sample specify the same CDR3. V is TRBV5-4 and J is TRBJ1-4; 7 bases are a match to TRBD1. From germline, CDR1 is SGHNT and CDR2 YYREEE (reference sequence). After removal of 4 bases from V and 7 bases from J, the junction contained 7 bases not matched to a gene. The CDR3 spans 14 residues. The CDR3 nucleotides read TGTGCCAGCAGCCTAGACAGGGAGCCTGAAAAACTGTTTTTT. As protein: CASSLDREPEKLFF.

CDR3 in DNA: TGTGCCAGCAGACTGCAGGGGGCACGGCAGTACTTC. Its protein product is CASRLQGARQYF. The rearrangement uses TRBV6-6 and TRBJ2-7; TRBD1 matches 8 bases. Germline trimming cut 6 bases from V and 9 bases from J; bases unmatched to any gene: 7. Germline lookup yields CDR1 MNHNY and CDR2 SVGAGI (reference sequence). The CDR3 contains 12 residues.

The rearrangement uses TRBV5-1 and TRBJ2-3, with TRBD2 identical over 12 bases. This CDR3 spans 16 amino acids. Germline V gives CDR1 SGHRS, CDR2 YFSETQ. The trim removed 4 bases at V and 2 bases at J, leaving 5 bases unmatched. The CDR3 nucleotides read TGCGCCAGCAGCCCCGGACTAGCGGGACCCACAGATACGCAGTATTTT. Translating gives CASSPGLAGPTDTQYF.

This chain's CDR3 is CASSLRREYGYTF. CDR3 nucleotides: TGTGCCAGCAGCTTGAGGAGAGAATATGGCTACACCTTC. This chain connects TRBV5-5 to TRBJ1-2; D call uncertain. Germline values: CDR1 SGHKS, CDR2 YYEKEE (reference sequence). V dropped 1 base and J dropped 5 bases, with 9 bases sitting between them. The CDR3 totals 13 residues.

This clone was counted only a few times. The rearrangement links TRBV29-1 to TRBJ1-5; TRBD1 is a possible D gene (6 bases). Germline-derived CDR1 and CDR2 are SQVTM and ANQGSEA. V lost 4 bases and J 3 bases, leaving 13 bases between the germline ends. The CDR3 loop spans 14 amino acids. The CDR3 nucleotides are TGCAGCGTTGCGACAGGTATTGTCAATCAGCCCCAGCATTTT. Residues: CSVATGIVNQPQHF.

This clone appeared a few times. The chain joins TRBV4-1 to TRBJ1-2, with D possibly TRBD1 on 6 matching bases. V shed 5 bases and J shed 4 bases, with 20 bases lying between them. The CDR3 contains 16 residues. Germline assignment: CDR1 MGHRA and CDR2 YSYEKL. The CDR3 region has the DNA TGCGCCAGCAGCGATCCGGGACAACCGGGCACCTATGGCTACACCTTC. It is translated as CASSDPGQPGTYGYTF.

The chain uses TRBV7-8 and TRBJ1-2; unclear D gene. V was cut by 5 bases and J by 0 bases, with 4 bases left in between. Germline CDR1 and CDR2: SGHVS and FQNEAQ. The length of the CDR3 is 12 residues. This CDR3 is CASSDSNYGYTF. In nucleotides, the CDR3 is TGTGCCAGCAGCGACTCTAACTATGGCTACACCTTC.

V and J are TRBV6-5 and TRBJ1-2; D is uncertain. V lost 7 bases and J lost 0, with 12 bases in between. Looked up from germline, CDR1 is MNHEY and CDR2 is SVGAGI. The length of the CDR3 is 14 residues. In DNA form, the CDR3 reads TGTGCCAGCAACCCCGGAGACACTAACTATGGCTACACCTTC. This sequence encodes CASNPGDTNYGYTF.

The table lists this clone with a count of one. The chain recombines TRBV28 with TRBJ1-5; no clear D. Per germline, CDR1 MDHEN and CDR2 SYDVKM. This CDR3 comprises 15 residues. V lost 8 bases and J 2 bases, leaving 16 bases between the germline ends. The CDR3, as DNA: TGTGCCAGCTGGGCCTCGAGCTTCGGCAATCAGCCCCAGCATTTT. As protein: CASWASSFGNQPQHF.

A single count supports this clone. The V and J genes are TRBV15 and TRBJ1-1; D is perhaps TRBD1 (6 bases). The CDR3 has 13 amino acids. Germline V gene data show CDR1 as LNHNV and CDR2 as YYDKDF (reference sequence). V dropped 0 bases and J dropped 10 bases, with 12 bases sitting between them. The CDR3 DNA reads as TGTGCCACCAGCAGAGACCGGGGGCCCCGAGCTTTCTTT. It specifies CATSRDRGPRAFF.

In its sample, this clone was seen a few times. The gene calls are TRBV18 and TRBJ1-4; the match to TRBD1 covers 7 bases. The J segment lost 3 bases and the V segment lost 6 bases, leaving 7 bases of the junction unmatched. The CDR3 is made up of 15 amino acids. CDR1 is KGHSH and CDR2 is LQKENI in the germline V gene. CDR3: CASSLPGGANEKLFF. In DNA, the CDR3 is TGTGCCAGCTCGTTACCAGGGGGAGCTAATGAAAAACTGTTTTTT. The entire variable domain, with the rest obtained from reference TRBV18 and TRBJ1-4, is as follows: NAGVMQNPRHLVRRRGQEARLRCSPMKGHSHVYWYRQLPEEGLKFMVYLQKENIIDESGMPKERFSAEFPKEGPSILRIQQVVRGDSAAYFCASSLPGGANEKLFFGSGTQLSVL.

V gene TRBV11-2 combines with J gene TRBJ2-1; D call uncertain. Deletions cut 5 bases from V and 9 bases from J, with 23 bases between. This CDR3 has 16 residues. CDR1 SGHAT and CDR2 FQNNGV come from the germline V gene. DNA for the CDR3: TGTGCCAGCAGCCAGAGCCGGGTCTCGACCGGCGCTGAGCAGTTCTTC. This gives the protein CASSQSRVSTGAEQFF.

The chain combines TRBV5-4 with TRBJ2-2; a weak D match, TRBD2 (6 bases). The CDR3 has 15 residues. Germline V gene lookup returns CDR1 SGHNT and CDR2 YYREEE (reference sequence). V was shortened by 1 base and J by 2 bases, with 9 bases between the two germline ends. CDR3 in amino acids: CASSLSGTNTGELFF. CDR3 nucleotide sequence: TGTGCCAGCAGCTTGTCGGGGACTAACACCGGGGAGCTGTTTTTT.

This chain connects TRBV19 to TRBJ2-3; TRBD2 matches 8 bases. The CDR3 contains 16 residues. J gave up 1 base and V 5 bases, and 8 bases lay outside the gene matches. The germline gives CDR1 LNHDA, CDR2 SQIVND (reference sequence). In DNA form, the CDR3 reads TGTGCCAGTAGTCAGATCGGGGGGGCTGGCACAGATACGCAGTATTTT. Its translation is CASSQIGGAGTDTQYF.

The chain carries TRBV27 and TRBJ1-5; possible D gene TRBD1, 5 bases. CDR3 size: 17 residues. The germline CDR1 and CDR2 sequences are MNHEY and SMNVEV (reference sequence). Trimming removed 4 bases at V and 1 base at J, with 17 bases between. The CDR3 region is CASSSRRGVGSNQPQHF. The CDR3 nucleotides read TGTGCCAGCAGTTCTAGGAGGGGAGTAGGGAGCAATCAGCCCCAGCATTTT.

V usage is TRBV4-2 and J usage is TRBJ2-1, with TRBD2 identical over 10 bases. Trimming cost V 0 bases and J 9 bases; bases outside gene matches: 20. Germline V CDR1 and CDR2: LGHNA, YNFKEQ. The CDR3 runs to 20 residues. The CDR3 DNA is TGTGCCAGCAGCCAAGATTTTCCGGCGTGGAGCGGGAGGGCCCGGGGTGAGCAGTTCTTC. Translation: CASSQDFPAWSGRARGEQFF.